The rows below give T cell receptor beta chains drawn from one sample of a study of cytomegalovirus exposure and HLA in healthy donors. The assay was immunoSEQ multiplex PCR, and TCRdb's table has in-frame clones only and misses some. The sample shows 100,000 or so clones, approximately 82% of them seen only once. Material: PBMCs. The receptors were sampled from a man aged 35 to 55 in good health and CMV-seropositive. CDR3s include the opening cysteine and the closing phenylalanine or tryptophan. The order of the fields is D gene, J gene, V gene, clone size, CDR3 DNA, CDR3 protein. The D gene is left open where the match is weak. Not every row has a clone size; where given, it reads once, few, many or a size class.

D: NA
J: TRBJ2-2
V: TRBV19
size: NA
DNA: TGTGCCACCTTGGGGCCTCCCGACCGTTACACCGGGGAGCTGTTTTTT
CDR3: CATLGPPDRYTGELFF

D: TRBD1
J: TRBJ2-7
V: TRBV7-6
size: NA
DNA: TGTGCCAGCAGCTTAGCGGGGACAGGGGGCTACGAGCAGTACTTC
CDR3: CASSLAGTGGYEQYF

D: NA
J: TRBJ2-7
V: TRBV5-4
size: once
DNA: TGTGCCAGCAGCCAAGGATCGACTCGTCACGAGCAGTACTTC
CDR3: CASSQGSTRHEQYF

D: NA
J: TRBJ1-5
V: TRBV5-5
size: few
DNA: TGTGCCAGCAGCTTCACAGGGTATACCAATCAGCCCCAGCATTTT
CDR3: CASSFTGYTNQPQHF

D: NA
J: TRBJ2-5
V: TRBV29-1
size: NA
DNA: TGCAGCGTTCTCCCTACGGTCCAAGAGACCCAGTACTTC
CDR3: CSVLPTVQETQYF

D: TRBD2
J: TRBJ2-7
V: TRBV6-5
size: NA
DNA: TGTGCCAGCAGTTACGGGACTATACCCTACGAGCAGTACTTC
CDR3: CASSYGTIPYEQYF

D: NA
J: TRBJ1-1
V: TRBV5-1
size: NA
DNA: TGCGCCAGCTCCCGGGACATTAACACTGAAGCTTTCTTT
CDR3: CASSRDINTEAFF

D: TRBD1
J: TRBJ2-7
V: TRBV2
size: NA
DNA: TGTGCCAGCAGTGGGACAGGATTTTCCTACGAGCAGTACTTC
CDR3: CASSGTGFSYEQYF

D: NA
J: TRBJ1-1
V: TRBV7-9
size: NA
DNA: TGTGCCAGCAGCTTATTCAGCGAACGGAGCACTGAAGCTTTCTTT
CDR3: CASSLFSERSTEAFF

D: NA
J: TRBJ1-2
V: TRBV18
size: NA
DNA: TGTGCCAGCTCACCCGGAGAGGGCTATGGCTACACCTTC
CDR3: CASSPGEGYGYTF

D: TRBD2
J: TRBJ2-7
V: TRBV4-1
size: NA
DNA: TGCGCCAGCAGCCAAGACCTATTCGGACTAGCGGGTGGGGGCTCCGAGCAGTACTTC
CDR3: CASSQDLFGLAGGGSEQYF

D: NA
J: TRBJ1-2
V: TRBV7-2
size: NA
DNA: TGTGCCAGCAGCTTAGGGGCAGGGATACCCTATGGCTACACCTTC
CDR3: CASSLGAGIPYGYTF

D: NA
J: TRBJ1-4
V: TRBV30
size: NA
DNA: TGTGCCTGGAGTGAGACGGACTTGGATGAAAAACTGTTTTTT
CDR3: CAWSETDLDEKLFF

D: TRBD1
J: TRBJ1-1
V: TRBV4-3
size: few
DNA: TGCGCCAGCAGCCAAGAGTACAGGGGGGACACTGAAGCTTTCTTT
CDR3: CASSQEYRGDTEAFF

D: TRBD1
J: TRBJ2-7
V: TRBV28
size: NA
DNA: TGTGCCAGCACCCAGCCCGGGACAGGAGTCTACGAGCAGTACTTC
CDR3: CASTQPGTGVYEQYF

D: TRBD1
J: TRBJ1-2
V: TRBV28
size: NA
DNA: TGTGCCAGCAGTTCGAAGATGGGGGACAGGGGCTATGGCTACACCTTC
CDR3: CASSSKMGDRGYGYTF

D: TRBD2
J: TRBJ2-3
V: TRBV10-3
size: NA
DNA: TGTGCCATCAGTGAACGGGGGGGTGGAGATACGCAGTATTTT
CDR3: CAISERGGGDTQYF

D: TRBD2
J: TRBJ2-1
V: TRBV30
size: once
DNA: TGTGCCTGGAGTCTAGCGGGAGGGGGGGGCTCCTACAATGAGCAGTTCTTC
CDR3: CAWSLAGGGGSYNEQFF

D: NA
J: TRBJ2-1
V: TRBV30
size: NA
DNA: TGTGCCTGGAGTGTACAGCTAACGAATGAGCAGTTCTTC
CDR3: CAWSVQLTNEQFF

D: TRBD2
J: TRBJ2-5
V: TRBV4-3
size: NA
DNA: TGCGCCAGCAGCCTGGGGACTAGCGCCCAAGAGACCCAGTACTTC
CDR3: CASSLGTSAQETQYF

D: TRBD1
J: TRBJ1-5
V: TRBV6-1
size: NA
DNA: TGTGCCAGCAGACCAAGACAGGGATGGGATCAGCCCCAGCATTTT
CDR3: CASRPRQGWDQPQHF

D: NA
J: TRBJ1-5
V: TRBV7-2
size: few
DNA: TGTGCCAGCAGCTTAGGGTTAGAATATGGAGGCAATCAGCCCCAGCATTTT
CDR3: CASSLGLEYGGNQPQHF

D: NA
J: TRBJ1-5
V: TRBV6-5
size: few
DNA: TGTGCCAGCAGAACAAGGGGGTCGCGTCAGCCCCAGCATTTT
CDR3: CASRTRGSRQPQHF

D: NA
J: TRBJ1-3
V: TRBV6-6
size: NA
DNA: TGTGCCAGCAGTCCGGACAGTAACTCTGGAAACACCATATATTTT
CDR3: CASSPDSNSGNTIYF

D: TRBD1
J: TRBJ2-1
V: TRBV11-3
size: NA
DNA: TGTGCCAGCAGTAGAGACGACAGGGGCCATGAGCAGTTCTTC
CDR3: CASSRDDRGHEQFF

D: TRBD1
J: TRBJ2-7
V: TRBV18
size: NA
DNA: TGTGCCAGCTCACCTGGGCCCGTCAGGGGGTACGAGCAGTACTTC
CDR3: CASSPGPVRGYEQYF

D: NA
J: TRBJ2-5
V: TRBV6-5
size: NA
DNA: TGTGCCAGCAGTCTAAACAGGGTTAGCGAGACCCAGTACTTC
CDR3: CASSLNRVSETQYF

D: NA
J: TRBJ2-5
V: TRBV10-3
size: few
DNA: TGTGCCATCAGTGAGTTCAGGGAAGAGACCCAGTACTTC
CDR3: CAISEFREETQYF

D: TRBD1
J: TRBJ1-6
V: TRBV6-5
size: NA
DNA: TGTGCCAGCAGTTACGGACAGGGGGTGTATTCACCCCTCCACTTT
CDR3: CASSYGQGVYSPLHF

D: TRBD2
J: TRBJ2-1
V: TRBV29-1
size: few
DNA: TGCAGCGTTCCCGCTAGCGGGGGGGCCGATGAGCAGTTCTTC
CDR3: CSVPASGGADEQFF

D: NA
J: TRBJ1-4
V: TRBV2
size: few
DNA: TGTGCCAGCATCCTGGGAGGGGGGACTAATGAAAAACTGTTTTTT
CDR3: CASILGGGTNEKLFF

D: TRBD2
J: TRBJ2-6
V: TRBV14
size: NA
DNA: TGTGCCAGCAGGGGAACTAGCGGGGGGCCGTCGGGGGCCAACGTCCTGACTTTC
CDR3: CASRGTSGGPSGANVLTF

D: TRBD2
J: TRBJ2-1
V: TRBV5-1
size: once
DNA: TGCGCCAGCAGCCCCGGCCAGCGGGAGGGCGGTGAGCAGTTCTTC
CDR3: CASSPGQREGGEQFF

D: TRBD2
J: TRBJ2-7
V: TRBV10-2
size: NA
DNA: TGCGCCAGCAGTGGGTCCCGCAGCGGGGACTACGAGCAGTACTTC
CDR3: CASSGSRSGDYEQYF

D: NA
J: TRBJ2-2
V: TRBV7-2
size: NA
DNA: TGTGCCAGCAGCTTAGCGCCTAGACAGCATTGGAACACCGGGGAGCTGTTTTTT
CDR3: CASSLAPRQHWNTGELFF

D: TRBD1
J: TRBJ2-7
V: TRBV29-1
size: NA
DNA: TGCAGCGCAAGACAGGGGGCATTTTCCTACGAGCAGTACTTC
CDR3: CSARQGAFSYEQYF

D: NA
J: TRBJ2-1
V: TRBV6-4
size: NA
DNA: TGTGCCACCCCCTTGCAGTTCTTC
CDR3: CATPLQFF

D: NA
J: TRBJ1-2
V: TRBV2
size: NA
DNA: TGTGCCAGCAGTGAACGGGGGATTGGGTATGGCTACACCTTC
CDR3: CASSERGIGYGYTF